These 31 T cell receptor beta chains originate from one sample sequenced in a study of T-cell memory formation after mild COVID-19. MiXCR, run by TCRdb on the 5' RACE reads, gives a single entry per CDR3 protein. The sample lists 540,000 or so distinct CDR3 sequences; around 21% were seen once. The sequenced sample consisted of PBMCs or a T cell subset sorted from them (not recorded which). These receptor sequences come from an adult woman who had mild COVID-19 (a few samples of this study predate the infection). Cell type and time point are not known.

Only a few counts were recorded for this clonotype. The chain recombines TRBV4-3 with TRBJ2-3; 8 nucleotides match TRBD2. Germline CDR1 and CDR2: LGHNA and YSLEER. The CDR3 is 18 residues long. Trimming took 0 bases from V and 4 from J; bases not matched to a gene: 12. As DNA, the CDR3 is TGCGCCAGCAGCCAAGATCAGAGGGGACTAGTAGATTCAGATACGCAGTATTTT. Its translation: CASSQDQRGLVDSDTQYF.

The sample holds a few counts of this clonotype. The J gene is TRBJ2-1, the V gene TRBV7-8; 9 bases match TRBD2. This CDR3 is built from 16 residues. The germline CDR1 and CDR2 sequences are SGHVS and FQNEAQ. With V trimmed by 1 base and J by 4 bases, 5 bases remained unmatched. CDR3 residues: CASSLVESGGYNEQFF. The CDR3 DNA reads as TGTGCCAGCAGCTTAGTAGAGAGCGGGGGGTACAATGAGCAGTTCTTC.

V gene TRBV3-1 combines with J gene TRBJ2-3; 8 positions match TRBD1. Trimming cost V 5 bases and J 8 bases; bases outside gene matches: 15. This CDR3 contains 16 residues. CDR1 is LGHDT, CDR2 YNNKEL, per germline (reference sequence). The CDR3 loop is CASSSHGQGFFVTQYF. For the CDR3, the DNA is TGTGCCAGCAGCTCCCACGGACAGGGCTTCTTCGTTACGCAGTATTTT.

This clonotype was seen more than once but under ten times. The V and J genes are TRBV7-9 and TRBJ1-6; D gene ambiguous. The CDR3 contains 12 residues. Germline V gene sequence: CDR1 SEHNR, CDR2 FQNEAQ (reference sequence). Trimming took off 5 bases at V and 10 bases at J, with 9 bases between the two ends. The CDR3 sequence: CASSMSPSPLHF. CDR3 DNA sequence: TGTGCCAGCAGCATGTCCCCATCACCCCTCCACTTT. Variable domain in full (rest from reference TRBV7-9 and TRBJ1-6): DTGVSQNPRHKITKRGQNVTFRCDPISEHNRLYWYRQTLGQGPEFLTYFQNEAQLEKSRLLSDRFSAERPKGSFSTLEIQRTEQGDSAMYLCASSMSPSPLHFGNGTRLTVT.

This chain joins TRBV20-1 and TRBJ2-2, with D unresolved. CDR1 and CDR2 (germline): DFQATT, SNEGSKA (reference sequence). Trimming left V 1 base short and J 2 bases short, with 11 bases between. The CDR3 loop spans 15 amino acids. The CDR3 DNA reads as TGCAGTGCTAGAGGTGGGCGGTCTAACACCGGGGAGCTGTTTTTT. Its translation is CSARGGRSNTGELFF.

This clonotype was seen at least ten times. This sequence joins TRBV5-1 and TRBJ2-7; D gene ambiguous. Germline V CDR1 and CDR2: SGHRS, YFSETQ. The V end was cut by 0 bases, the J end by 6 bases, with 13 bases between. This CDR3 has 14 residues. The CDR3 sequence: CASSLATLYGEQYF. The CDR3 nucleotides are TGCGCCAGCAGCTTGGCCACCTTGTATGGCGAGCAGTACTTC.

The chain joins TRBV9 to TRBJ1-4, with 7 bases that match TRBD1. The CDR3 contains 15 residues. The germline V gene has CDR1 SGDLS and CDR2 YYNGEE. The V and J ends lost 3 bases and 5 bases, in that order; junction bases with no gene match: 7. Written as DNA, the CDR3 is TGTGCCAGCAGCGGGGGGACAGTTGGGAATGAAAAACTGTTTTTT. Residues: CASSGGTVGNEKLFF.

DNA of the CDR3: TGCAGTGCTACCGCCGGGACTAGCGGGAGGTACGAGCAGTACTTC. Its translation: CSATAGTSGRYEQYF. The chain is built from TRBV20-1 and TRBJ2-7, with 15 nucleotides matching TRBD2. The trim removed 4 bases at V and 4 bases at J, leaving 5 bases unmatched. The CDR3 is made up of 15 amino acids. Germline V lookup: CDR1 DFQATT, CDR2 SNEGSKA (reference sequence).

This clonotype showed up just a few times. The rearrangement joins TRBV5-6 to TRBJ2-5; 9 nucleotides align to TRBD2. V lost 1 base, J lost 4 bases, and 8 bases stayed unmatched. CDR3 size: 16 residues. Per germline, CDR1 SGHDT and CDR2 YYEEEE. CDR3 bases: TGTGCCAGCAGCTTGTTTAGCGGGGGCTTGGGAGAGACCCAGTACTTC. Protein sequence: CASSLFSGGLGETQYF.

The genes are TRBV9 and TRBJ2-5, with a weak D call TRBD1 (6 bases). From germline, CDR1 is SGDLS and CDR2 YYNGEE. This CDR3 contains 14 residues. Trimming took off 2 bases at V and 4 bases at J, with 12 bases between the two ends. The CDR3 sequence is CASSVSGVRETQYF. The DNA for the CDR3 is TGTGCCAGCAGCGTTTCAGGGGTGCGAGAGACCCAGTACTTC.

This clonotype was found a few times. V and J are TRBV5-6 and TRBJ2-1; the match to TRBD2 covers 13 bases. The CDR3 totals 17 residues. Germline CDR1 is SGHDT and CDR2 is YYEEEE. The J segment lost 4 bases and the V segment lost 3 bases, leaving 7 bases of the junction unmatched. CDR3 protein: CASSSTSGRASYNEQFF. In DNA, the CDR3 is TGTGCCAGCAGCTCTACTAGCGGGAGGGCCTCATACAATGAGCAGTTCTTC. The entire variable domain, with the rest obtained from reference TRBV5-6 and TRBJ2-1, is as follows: DAGVTQSPTHLIKTRGQQVTLRCSPKSGHDTVSWYQQALGQGPQFIFQYYEEEERQRGNFPDRFSGHQFPNYSSELNVNALLLGDSALYLCASSSTSGRASYNEQFFGPGTRLTVL.

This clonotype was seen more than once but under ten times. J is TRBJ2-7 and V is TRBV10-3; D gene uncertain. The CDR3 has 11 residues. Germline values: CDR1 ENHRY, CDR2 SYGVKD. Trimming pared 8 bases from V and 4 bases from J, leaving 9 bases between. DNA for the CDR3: TGTGCCATCGGCGATCAATACGAGCAGTACTTC. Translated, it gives CAIGDQYEQYF.

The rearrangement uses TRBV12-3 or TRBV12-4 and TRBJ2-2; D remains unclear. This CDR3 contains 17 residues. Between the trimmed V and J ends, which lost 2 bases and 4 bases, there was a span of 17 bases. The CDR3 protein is CASSLPVSLIVTGELFF. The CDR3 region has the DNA TGTGCCAGCAGTTTACCCGTCTCCCTGATAGTCACCGGGGAGCTGTTTTTT.

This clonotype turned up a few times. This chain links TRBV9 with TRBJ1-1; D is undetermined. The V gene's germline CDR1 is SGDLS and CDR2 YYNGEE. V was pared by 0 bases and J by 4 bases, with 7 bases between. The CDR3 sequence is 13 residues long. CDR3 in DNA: TGTGCCAGCAGCGTAGCAGCAGGCACTGAAGCTTTCTTT. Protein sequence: CASSVAAGTEAFF.

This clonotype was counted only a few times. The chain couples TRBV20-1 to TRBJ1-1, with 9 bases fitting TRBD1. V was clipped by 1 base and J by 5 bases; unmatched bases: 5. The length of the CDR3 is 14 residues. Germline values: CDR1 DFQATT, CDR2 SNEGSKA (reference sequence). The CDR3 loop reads CSARARQGETEAFF. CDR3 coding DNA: TGCAGTGCTAGAGCCAGACAGGGGGAGACTGAAGCTTTCTTT.

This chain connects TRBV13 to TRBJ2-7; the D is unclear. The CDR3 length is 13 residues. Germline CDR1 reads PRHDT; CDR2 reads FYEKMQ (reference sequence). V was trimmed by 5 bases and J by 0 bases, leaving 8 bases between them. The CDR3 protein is CASSPTRSYEQYF. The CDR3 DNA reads TGTGCCAGCAGCCCGACTCGCTCCTACGAGCAGTACTTC.

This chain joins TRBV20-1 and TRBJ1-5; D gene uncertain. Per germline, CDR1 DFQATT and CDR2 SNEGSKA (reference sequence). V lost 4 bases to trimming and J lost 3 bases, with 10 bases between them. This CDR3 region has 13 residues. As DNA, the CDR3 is TGCAGTGCTATATCCGGAGTCAATCAGCCCCAGCATTTT. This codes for CSAISGVNQPQHF.

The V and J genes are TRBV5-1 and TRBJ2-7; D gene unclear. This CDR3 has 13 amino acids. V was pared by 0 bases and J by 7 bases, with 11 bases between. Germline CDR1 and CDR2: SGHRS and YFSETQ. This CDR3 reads CASSLEPIGEQYF. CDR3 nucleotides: TGCGCCAGCAGCTTGGAACCCATCGGGGAGCAGTACTTC.

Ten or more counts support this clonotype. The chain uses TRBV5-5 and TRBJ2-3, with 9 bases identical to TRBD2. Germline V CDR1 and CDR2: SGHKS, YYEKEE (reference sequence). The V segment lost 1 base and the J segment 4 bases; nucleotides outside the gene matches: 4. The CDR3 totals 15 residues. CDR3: CASSLRLAGSDTQYF. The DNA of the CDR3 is TGTGCCAGCAGCTTGCGGCTAGCGGGGTCAGATACGCAGTATTTT.

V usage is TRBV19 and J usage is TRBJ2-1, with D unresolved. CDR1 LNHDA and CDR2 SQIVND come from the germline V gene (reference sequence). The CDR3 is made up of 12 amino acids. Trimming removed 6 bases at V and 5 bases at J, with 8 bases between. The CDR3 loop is CASSEPNNEQFF. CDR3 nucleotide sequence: TGTGCCAGTAGCGAGCCGAACAATGAGCAGTTCTTC.

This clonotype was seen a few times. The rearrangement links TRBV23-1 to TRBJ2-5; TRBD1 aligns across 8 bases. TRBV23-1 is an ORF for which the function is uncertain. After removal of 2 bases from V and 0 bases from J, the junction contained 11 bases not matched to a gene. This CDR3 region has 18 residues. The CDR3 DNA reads TGCGCCAGCAGTCAAGCCCACACCGGGACAGGTTACCAAGAGACCCAGTACTTC. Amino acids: CASSQAHTGTGYQETQYF.

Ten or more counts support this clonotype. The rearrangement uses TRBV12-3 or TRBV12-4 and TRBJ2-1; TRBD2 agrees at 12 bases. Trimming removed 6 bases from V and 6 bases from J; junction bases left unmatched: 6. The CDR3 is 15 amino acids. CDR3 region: CASSPLAGGRNEQFF. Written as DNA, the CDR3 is TGTGCCAGCAGCCCTCTAGCGGGGGGGCGCAATGAGCAGTTCTTC.

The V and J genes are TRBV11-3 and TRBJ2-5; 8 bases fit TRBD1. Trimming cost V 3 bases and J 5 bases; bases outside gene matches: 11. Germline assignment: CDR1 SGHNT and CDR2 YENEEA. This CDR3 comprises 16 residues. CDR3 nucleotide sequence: TGTGCCAGCAGCTTGAGAGACAGGGGTATTTTGGAGACCCAGTACTTC. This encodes CASSLRDRGILETQYF.

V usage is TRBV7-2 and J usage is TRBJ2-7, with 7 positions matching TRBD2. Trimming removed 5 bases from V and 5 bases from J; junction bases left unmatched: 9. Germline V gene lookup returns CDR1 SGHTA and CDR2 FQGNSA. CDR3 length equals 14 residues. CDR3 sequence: CASSRAGRPHEQYF. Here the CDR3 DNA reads TGTGCCAGCAGCCGAGCGGGGCGCCCCCACGAGCAGTACTTC.

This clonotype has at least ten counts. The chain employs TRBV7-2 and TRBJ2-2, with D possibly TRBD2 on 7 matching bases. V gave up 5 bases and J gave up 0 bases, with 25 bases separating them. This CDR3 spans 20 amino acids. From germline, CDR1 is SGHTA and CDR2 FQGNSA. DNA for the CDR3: TGTGCCAGCAGCCTAACCCCCTTGCGGGGGCCGTTCGCGAACACCGGGGAGCTGTTTTTT. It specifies CASSLTPLRGPFANTGELFF.

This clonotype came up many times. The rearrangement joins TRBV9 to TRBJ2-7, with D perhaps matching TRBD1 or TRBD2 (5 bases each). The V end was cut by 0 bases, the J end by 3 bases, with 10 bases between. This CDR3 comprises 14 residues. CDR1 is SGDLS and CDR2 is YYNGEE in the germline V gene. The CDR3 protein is CASSVAGTSYEQYF. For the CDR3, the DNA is TGTGCCAGCAGCGTAGCCGGGACCAGCTACGAGCAGTACTTC. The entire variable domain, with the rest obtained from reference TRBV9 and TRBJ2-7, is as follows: DSGVTQTPKHLITATGQRVTLRCSPRSGDLSVYWYQQSLDQGLQFLIQYYNGEERAKGNILERFSAQQFPDLHSELNLSSLELGDSALYFCASSVAGTSYEQYFGPGTRLTVT.

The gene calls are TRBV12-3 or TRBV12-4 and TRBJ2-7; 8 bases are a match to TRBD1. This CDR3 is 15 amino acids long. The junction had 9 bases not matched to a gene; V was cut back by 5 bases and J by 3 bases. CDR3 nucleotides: TGTGCCAGCAGTCCTGGGACAGGTAGATTCTACGAGCAGTACTTC. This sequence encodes CASSPGTGRFYEQYF.

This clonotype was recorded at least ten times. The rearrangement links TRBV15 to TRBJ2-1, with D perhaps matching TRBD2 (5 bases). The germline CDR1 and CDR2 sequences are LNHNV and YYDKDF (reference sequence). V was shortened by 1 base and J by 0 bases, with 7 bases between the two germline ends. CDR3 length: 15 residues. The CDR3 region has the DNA TGTGCCACCAGCAGAGTGGCGGGCTCCTACAATGAGCAGTTCTTC. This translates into CATSRVAGSYNEQFF.

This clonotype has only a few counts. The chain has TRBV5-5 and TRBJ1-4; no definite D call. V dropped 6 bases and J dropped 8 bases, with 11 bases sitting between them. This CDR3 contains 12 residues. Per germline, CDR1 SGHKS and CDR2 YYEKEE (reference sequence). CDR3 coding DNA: TGTGCCAGCATAGGGCCATCCGAAAAACTGTTTTTT. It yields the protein CASIGPSEKLFF. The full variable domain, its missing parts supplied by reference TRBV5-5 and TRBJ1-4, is DAGVTQSPTHLIKTRGQQVTLRCSPISGHKSVSWYQQVLGQGPQFIFQYYEKEERGRGNFPDRFSARQFPNYSSELNVNALLLGDSALYLCASIGPSEKLFFGSGTQLSVL.

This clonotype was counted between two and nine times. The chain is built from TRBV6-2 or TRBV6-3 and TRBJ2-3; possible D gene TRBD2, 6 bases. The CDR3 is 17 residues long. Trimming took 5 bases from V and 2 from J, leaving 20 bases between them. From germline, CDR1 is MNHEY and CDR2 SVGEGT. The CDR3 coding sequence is TGTGCCAGCAGTCACCACGGAATGGGGGGAATCACAGATACGCAGTATTTT. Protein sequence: CASSHHGMGGITDTQYF.

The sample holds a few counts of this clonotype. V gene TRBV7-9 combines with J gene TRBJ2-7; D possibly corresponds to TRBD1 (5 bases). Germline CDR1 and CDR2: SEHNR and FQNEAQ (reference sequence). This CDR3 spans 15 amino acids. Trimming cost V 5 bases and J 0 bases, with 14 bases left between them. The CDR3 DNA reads TGTGCCAGCAGCACCCAGGGCGCTAGCTCCTACGAGCAGTACTTC. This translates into CASSTQGASSYEQYF.